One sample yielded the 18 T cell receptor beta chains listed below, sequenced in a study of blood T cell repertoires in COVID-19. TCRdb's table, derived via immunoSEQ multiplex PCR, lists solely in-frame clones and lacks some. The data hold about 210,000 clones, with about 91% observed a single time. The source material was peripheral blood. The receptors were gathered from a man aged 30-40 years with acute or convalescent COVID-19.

Here the CDR3 reads CASSATGGRDEKLFF. The CDR3 DNA reads TGTGCCAGCAGCGCCACAGGGGGTAGGGATGAAAAACTGTTTTTT. V and J are TRBV7-9 and TRBJ1-4, with 8 positions matching TRBD1. Trimming took 5 bases from V and 6 from J; bases not matched to a gene: 8. Per germline, CDR1 SEHNR and CDR2 FQNEAQ (reference sequence). The CDR3 has 15 amino acids. The full variable domain, with the rest looked up from reference TRBV7-9 and TRBJ1-4, is DTGVSQNPRHKITKRGQNVTFRCDPISEHNRLYWYRQTLGQGPEFLTYFQNEAQLEKSRLLSDRFSAERPKGSFSTLEIQRTEQGDSAMYLCASSATGGRDEKLFFGSGTQLSVL.

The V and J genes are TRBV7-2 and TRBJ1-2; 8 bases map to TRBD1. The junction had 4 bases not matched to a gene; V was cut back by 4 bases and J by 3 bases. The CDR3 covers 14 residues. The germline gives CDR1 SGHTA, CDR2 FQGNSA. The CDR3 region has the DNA TGTGCCAGCAGCTGGACAGGGAAGGACTATGGCTACACCTTC. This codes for CASSWTGKDYGYTF.

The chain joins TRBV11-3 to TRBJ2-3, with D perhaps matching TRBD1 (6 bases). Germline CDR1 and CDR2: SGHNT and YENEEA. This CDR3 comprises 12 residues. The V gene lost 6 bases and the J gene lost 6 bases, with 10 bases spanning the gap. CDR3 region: CASSFRGDTQYF. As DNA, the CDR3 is TGTGCCAGCAGTTTTAGGGGGGATACGCAGTATTTT.

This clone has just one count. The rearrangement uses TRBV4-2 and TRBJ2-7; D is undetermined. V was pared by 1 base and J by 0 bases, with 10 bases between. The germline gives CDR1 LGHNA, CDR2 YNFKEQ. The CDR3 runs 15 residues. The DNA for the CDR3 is TGTGCCAGCAGCCAAGCAGCGCTGAGCTCCTACGAGCAGTACTTC. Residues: CASSQAALSSYEQYF.

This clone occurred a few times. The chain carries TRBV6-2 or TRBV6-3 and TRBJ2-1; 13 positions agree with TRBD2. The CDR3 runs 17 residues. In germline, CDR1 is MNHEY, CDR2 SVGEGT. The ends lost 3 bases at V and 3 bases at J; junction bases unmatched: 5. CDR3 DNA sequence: TGTGCCAGCAGTTATTCCGGGACTAGCGGGGTCTACAATGAGCAGTTCTTC. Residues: CASSYSGTSGVYNEQFF.

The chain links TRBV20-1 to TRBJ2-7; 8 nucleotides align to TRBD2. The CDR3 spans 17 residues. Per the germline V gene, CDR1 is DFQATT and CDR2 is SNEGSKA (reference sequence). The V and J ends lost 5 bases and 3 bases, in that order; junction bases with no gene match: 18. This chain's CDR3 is CSAGGGPAGVTGYEQYF. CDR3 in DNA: TGCAGTGCTGGTGGGGGGCCAGCGGGAGTGACAGGCTACGAGCAGTACTTC.

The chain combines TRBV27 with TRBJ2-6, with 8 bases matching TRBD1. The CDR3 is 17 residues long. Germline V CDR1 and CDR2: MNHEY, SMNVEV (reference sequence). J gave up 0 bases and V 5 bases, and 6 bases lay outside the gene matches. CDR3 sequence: CASSLGQGFSGANVLTF. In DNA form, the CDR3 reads TGTGCCAGCAGTCTCGGACAGGGCTTCTCTGGGGCCAACGTCCTGACTTTC. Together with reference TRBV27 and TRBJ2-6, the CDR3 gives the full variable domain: EAQVTQNPRYLITVTGKKLTVTCSQNMNHEYMSWYRQDPGLGLRQIYYSMNVEVTDKGDVPEGYKVSRKEKRNFPLILESPSPNQTSLYFCASSLGQGFSGANVLTFGAGSRLTVL.

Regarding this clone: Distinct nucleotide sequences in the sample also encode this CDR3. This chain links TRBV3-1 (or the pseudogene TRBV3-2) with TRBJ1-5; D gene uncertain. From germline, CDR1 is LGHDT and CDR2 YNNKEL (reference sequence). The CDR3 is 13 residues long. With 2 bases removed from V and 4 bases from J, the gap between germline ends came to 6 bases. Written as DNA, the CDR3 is TGTGCCAGCAGCCAATTGAGTAATCAGCCCCAGCATTTT. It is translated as CASSQLSNQPQHF.

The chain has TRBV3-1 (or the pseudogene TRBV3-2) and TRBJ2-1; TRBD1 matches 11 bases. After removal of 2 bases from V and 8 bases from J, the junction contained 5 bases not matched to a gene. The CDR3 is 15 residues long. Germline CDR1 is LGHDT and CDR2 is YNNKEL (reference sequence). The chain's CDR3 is CASSQTGQGDHEQFF. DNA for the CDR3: TGTGCCAGCAGCCAAACGGGACAGGGGGATCATGAGCAGTTCTTC.

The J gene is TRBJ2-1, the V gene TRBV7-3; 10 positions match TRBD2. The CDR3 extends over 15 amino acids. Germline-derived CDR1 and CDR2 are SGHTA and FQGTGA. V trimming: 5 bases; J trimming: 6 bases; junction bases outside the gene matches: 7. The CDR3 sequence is CASSVKAGGRNEQFF. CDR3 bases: TGTGCCAGCAGCGTCAAAGCGGGAGGGCGCAATGAGCAGTTCTTC. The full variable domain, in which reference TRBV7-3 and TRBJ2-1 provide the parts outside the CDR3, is GAGVSQTPSNKVTEKGKYVELRCDPISGHTALYWYRQSLGQGPEFLIYFQGTGAADDSGLPNDRFFAVRPEGSVSTLKIQRTERGDSAVYLCASSVKAGGRNEQFFGPGTRLTVL.

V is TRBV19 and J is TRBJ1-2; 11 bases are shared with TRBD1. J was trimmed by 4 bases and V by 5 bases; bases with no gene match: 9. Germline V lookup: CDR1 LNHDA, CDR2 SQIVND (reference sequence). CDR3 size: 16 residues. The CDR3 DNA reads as TGTGCCAGTAGTCCCGACTCCGGGACAGGGGGCTATGGCTACACCTTC. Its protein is CASSPDSGTGGYGYTF.

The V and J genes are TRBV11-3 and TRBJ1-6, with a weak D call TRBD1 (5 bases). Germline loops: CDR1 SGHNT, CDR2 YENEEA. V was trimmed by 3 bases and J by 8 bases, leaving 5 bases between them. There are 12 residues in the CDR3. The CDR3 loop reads CASSFRDSPLHF. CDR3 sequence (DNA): TGTGCCAGCAGCTTCAGGGATTCACCCCTCCACTTT.

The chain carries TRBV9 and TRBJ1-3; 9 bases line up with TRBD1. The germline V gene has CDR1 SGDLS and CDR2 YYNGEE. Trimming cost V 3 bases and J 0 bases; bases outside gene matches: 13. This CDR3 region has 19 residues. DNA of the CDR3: TGTGCCAGCAGCGCAACTTCGGGACAGGGAGAGTTCTCTGGAAACACCATATATTTT. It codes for CASSATSGQGEFSGNTIYF.

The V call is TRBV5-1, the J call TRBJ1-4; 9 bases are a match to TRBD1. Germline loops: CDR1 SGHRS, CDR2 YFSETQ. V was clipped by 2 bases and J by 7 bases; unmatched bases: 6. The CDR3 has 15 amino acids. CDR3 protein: CASSLKQGAGEKLFF. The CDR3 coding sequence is TGCGCCAGCAGCTTAAAACAGGGGGCAGGTGAAAAACTGTTTTTT.

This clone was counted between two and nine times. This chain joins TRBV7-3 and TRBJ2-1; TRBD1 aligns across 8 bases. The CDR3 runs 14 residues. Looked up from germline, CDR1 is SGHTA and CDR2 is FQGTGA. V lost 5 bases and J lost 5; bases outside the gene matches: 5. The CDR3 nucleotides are TGTGCCAGCAGCCGGGACAGGATAAACAATGAGCAGTTCTTC. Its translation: CASSRDRINNEQFF. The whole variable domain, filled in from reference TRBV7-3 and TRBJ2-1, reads GAGVSQTPSNKVTEKGKYVELRCDPISGHTALYWYRQSLGQGPEFLIYFQGTGAADDSGLPNDRFFAVRPEGSVSTLKIQRTERGDSAVYLCASSRDRINNEQFFGPGTRLTVL.

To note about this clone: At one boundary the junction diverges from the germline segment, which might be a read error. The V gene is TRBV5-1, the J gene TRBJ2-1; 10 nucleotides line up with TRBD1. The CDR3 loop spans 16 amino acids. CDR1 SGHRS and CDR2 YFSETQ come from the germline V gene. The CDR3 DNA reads TGCACCAGCAGCTCGAGCCGGGACAGGGGTTACAATGAGCAGTTCTTC. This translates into CTSSSSRDRGYNEQFF.

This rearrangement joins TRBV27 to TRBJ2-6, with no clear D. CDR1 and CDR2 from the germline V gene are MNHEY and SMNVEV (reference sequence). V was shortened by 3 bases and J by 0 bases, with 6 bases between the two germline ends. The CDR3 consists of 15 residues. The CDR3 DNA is TGTGCCAGCAGTTTTTACTACTCTGGGGCCAACGTCCTGACTTTC. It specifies CASSFYYSGANVLTF.

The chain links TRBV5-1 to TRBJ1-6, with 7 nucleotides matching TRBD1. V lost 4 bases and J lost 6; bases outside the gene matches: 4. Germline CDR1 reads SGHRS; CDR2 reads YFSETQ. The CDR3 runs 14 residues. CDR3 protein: CASSPGQLNSPLHF. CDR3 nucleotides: TGCGCCAGCAGCCCGGGACAGCTTAATTCACCCCTCCACTTT. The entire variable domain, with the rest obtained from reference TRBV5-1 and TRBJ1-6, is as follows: KAGVTQTPRYLIKTRGQQVTLSCSPISGHRSVSWYQQTPGQGLQFLFEYFSETQRNKGNFPGRFSGRQFSNSRSEMNVSTLELGDSALYLCASSPGQLNSPLHFGNGTRLTVT.